This T cell receptor beta chain is from a study of early T cells in non-severe SARS-CoV-2 infection. As for the study in general: It was bulk RNA from unsorted whole blood that was sequenced, and the chains were unpaired.

This clonotype showed up just a few times. CDR1 is MNHEY and CDR2 is SVGAGI in the germline V gene. Trimming stripped 5 bases from V and 7 bases from J, with 26 bases between. This CDR3 region has 17 residues. MiXCR, run by TCRdb on the 5' RACE reads, gives a single entry per CDR3 protein. The sample lists 65,000 to 95,000 distinct CDR3 sequences, about a sixth occurring once. This rearrangement joins TRBV6-5 to TRBJ2-5; D not resolved. Material: whole blood. The TCR originated in an adult who was a healthcare worker with PCR-confirmed SARS-CoV-2 infection or an uninfected control (not recorded which). The CDR3 loop reads CASSLRFQDPSHGTQYF. The CDR3 bases are TGTGCCAGCAGTCTTAGGTTTCAGGATCCTTCACATGGGACCCAGTACTTC.